Shown below are 6 T cell receptor beta chains from a single sample sequenced in a study of T-cell reconstitution after alpha-beta-depleted transplantation in children (dated by TCRdb to the mid-2010s). Receptor amplification or capture employed PCR. The listed sequencing device is Illumina HiSeq 2500. TCR library preparation used molecular barcoding, with unique molecular identifiers applied to normalize quantification of the TCRbeta repertoire. The public reads were reanalyzed by TCRdb: fastp trimming at Q25, MiXCR alignment, in-frame beta chains only. Records with the same CDR3 protein are collapsed into one entry carrying the most frequent genes and DNA. Within this sample are around 420,000 distinct CDR3 sequences, with around 15% of them counted one time only. 25% to 30% of the sample comes from the top ten. The sample's treatment or condition label is to be understood as: allogeneic hematopoietic cell transplantation with graft depleted of TCRalphabeta T cells and CD19 B cells.

Sequencing was performed on PBMCs, mostly from graft donor cells, taken 360 days after TCRalphabeta/CD19-depleted stem cell transplant. The receptors originated from a boy less than two years old who had a stem cell transplant for Wiskott-Aldrich syndrome, so the T cells may come from the graft donor.

V usage is TRBV12-3 or TRBV12-4 and J usage is TRBJ1-1, with 9 nucleotides matching TRBD1. This CDR3 is 13 amino acids long. V dropped 4 bases and J dropped 5; count of bases not matched to a gene: 2. The CDR3 here is CASSYDRGTEAFF. CDR3 DNA: TGTGCCAGCAGTTATGACAGGGGGACTGAAGCTTTCTTT.

This clonotype was picked up a small number of times. This chain links TRBV6-5 with TRBJ2-6, with a tentative D call TRBD1 (6 bases). The CDR3 totals 16 residues. V was pared by 0 bases and J by 4 bases, with 10 bases between. Germline lookup yields CDR1 MNHEY and CDR2 SVGAGI. The CDR3 region is CASSYSLGTGANVLTF. CDR3 nucleotide sequence: TGTGCCAGCAGTTACTCTCTCGGGACAGGGGCCAACGTCCTGACTTTC.

This clonotype occurred many times. The V and J genes are TRBV7-2 and TRBJ2-2, with 9 bases matching TRBD2. With V trimmed by 5 bases and J by 7 bases, 5 bases remained unmatched. The CDR3 length is 14 residues. Per the germline V gene, CDR1 is SGHTA and CDR2 is FQGNSA. In DNA form, the CDR3 reads TGTGCCAGCAGCCCCGGACTAGCGTTCGGGGAGCTGTTTTTT. It translates to CASSPGLAFGELFF.

The rearrangement joins TRBV15 to TRBJ2-6; possible D gene TRBD2, 5 bases. The CDR3 consists of 15 residues. Trimming took off 1 base at V and 4 bases at J, with 8 bases between the two ends. Germline CDR1 is LNHNV and CDR2 is YYDKDF (reference sequence). The CDR3 nucleotides are TGTGCCACCAGCAGAGCGCGGGCGGGGGCCAACGTCCTGACTTTC. Translated: CATSRARAGANVLTF.

This clonotype was counted between two and nine times. The chain joins TRBV2 to TRBJ2-1, with 7 bases aligning to TRBD2. Per germline, CDR1 SNHLY and CDR2 FYNNEI. This CDR3 is 14 amino acids long. V was clipped by 5 bases and J by 6 bases; unmatched bases: 7. The CDR3 loop reads CASSQSGKINEQFF. The DNA for the CDR3 is TGTGCCAGCAGTCAAAGCGGGAAAATCAATGAGCAGTTCTTC.

The rearrangement uses TRBV7-8 and TRBJ2-5; 13 bases map to TRBD2. CDR3 length equals 16 residues. CDR1 SGHVS and CDR2 FQNEAQ come from the germline V gene. Unmatched junction bases numbered 9, after V lost 6 bases and J lost 5 bases. The CDR3 coding sequence is TGTGCCAGCAGTGAACTAGCGGGAGGGCCGGTGGAGACCCAGTACTTC. Translating gives CASSELAGGPVETQYF.